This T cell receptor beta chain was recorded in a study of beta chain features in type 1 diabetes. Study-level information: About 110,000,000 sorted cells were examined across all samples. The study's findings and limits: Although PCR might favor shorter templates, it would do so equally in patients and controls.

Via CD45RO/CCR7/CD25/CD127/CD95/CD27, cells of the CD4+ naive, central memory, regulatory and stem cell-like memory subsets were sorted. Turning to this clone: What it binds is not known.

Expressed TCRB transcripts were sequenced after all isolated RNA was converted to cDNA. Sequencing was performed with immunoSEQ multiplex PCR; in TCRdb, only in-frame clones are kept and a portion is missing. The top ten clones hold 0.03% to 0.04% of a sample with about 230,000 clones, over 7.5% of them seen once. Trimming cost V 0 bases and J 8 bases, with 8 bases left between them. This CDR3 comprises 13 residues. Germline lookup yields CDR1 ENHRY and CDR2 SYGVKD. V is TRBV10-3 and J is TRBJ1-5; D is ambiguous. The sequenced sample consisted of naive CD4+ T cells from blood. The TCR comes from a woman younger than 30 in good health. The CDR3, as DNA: TGTGCCATCAGTGAGTCTCGTAGTAAGCCCCAGCATTTT. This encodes CAISESRSKPQHF.